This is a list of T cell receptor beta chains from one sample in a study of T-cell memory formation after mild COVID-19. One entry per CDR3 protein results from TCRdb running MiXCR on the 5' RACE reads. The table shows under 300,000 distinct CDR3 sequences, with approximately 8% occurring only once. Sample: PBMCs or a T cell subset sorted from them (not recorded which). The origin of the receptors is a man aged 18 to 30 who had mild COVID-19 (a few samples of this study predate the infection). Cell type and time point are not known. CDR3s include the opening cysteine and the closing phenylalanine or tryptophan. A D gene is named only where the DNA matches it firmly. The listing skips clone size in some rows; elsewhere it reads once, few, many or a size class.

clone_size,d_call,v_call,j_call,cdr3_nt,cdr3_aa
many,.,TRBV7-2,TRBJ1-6,TGTGCCAGCAGCTTACAGGGGCATAATTCACCCCTCCACTTT,CASSLQGHNSPLHF
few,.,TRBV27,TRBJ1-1,TGTGCCAGCAGTTTAGCAGGGAGTGGGATGAACACTGAAGCTTTCTTT,CASSLAGSGMNTEAFF
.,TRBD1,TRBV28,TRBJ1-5,TGTGCCAGCAGAGACAGCGGACAGGGCCTCAGGAATCAGCCCCAGCATTTT,CASRDSGQGLRNQPQHF
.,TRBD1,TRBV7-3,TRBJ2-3,TGTGCCAGCAGCTTTACAGGGGGCAGTACAGATACGCAGTATTTT,CASSFTGGSTDTQYF
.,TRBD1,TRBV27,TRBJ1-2,TGTGCCAGCAGGGTGACAGGGGGCTATGGCTACACCTTC,CASRVTGGYGYTF
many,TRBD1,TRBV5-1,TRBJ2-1,TGCGCCAGCAGCTCAGGGACAGGGGGTAATGAGCAGTTCTTC,CASSSGTGGNEQFF
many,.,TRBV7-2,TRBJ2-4,TGTGCCAGCAGCCCTCCTGGGGCCAAAAACATTCAGTACTTC,CASSPPGAKNIQYF
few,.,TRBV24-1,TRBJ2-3,TGTGCCACCAGCGGGGCAGGGGTCGATACGCAGTATTTT,CATSGAGVDTQYF
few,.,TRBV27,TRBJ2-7,TGTGCCAGCTCTCCCCTCGAAAGCGCCTATTCCTACGAGCAGTACTTC,CASSPLESAYSYEQYF
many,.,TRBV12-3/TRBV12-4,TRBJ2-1,TGTGCCAGCAGTTTAGCGGAGGGGGGTCGCGCCTACAATGAGCAGTTCTTC,CASSLAEGGRAYNEQFF
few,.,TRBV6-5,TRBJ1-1,TGTGCCAGCAAGAGCGGGGCGTTGAACACTGAAGCTTTCTTT,CASKSGALNTEAFF
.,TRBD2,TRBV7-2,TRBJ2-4,TGTGCCAGCAGCGATCGGACTAGCGGTGTAGCCAAAAACATTCAGTACTTC,CASSDRTSGVAKNIQYF
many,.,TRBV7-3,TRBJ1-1,TGTGCCAGCAGCTTAACTATAGGGGACACTGAAGCTTTCTTT,CASSLTIGDTEAFF
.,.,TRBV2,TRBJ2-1,TGTGCCAGCAGCCCCTACAGGGATGAGCAGTTCTTC,CASSPYRDEQFF
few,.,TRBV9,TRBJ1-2,TGTGCCAGCAGCGGCTCCGGTAATGGCTACACCTTC,CASSGSGNGYTF
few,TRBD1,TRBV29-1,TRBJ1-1,TGCAGCGGAGACAGGGGGGGCACTGAAGCTTTCTTT,CSGDRGGTEAFF
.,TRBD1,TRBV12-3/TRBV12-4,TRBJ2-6,TGTGCCAGCACGACCGGGACAGCCTACTCTGGGGCCAACGTCCTGACTTTC,CASTTGTAYSGANVLTF
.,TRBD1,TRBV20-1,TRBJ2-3,TGCAGTGCTACTGGACAGGGGCTGACAGATACGCAGTATTTT,CSATGQGLTDTQYF
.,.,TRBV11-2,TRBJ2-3,TGTGCCAGCAGCTTCGATCGTAGCACAGATACGCAGTATTTT,CASSFDRSTDTQYF
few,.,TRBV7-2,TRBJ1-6,TGTGCCAGCAGCTTACGGCCGGACCCTAATTCACCCCTCCACTTT,CASSLRPDPNSPLHF
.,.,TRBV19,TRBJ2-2,TGTGCCAGTAGACTGGGGGCCGGGGAGCTGTTTTTT,CASRLGAGELFF
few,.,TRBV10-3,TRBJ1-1,TGTGCCATCAGTGGGCCTGGGACCAATGAAGCTTTCTTT,CAISGPGTNEAFF
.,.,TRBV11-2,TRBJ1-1,TGTGCCAGTAACGTGGGCCCTAATATGAACACTGAAGCTTTCTTT,CASNVGPNMNTEAFF
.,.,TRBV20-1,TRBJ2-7,TGCAGTGCTAGAGGAACGGGCAGGGACGAGCAGTACTTC,CSARGTGRDEQYF
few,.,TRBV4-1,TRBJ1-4,TGCGCCAGCAGCCAGTTCAGAGCTAATGAAAAACTGTTTTTT,CASSQFRANEKLFF
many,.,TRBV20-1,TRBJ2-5,TGCAGTGCCCCGCGTTCCACCGGACTGTGGGGGACCCAGTACTTC,CSAPRSTGLWGTQYF
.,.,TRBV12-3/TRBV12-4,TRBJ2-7,TGTGCCAGCAGTTTAGCGGGTGGTTCCACCTACGAGCAGTACTTC,CASSLAGGSTYEQYF
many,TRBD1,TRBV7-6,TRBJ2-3,TGTGCCAGCAGCTCAGACAGGGGAGATACGCAGTATTTT,CASSSDRGDTQYF
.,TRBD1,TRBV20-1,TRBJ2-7,TGCAGTGCTCGAGCCTCGGGACAGAAGAACGAGCAGTACTTC,CSARASGQKNEQYF
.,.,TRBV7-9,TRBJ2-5,TGTGCCAGCAGCTGGAACGAGACCCAGTACTTC,CASSWNETQYF
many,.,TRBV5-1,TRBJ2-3,TGCGCCAGCAGCTTGGCCGCGGCGGGGAACACAGATACGCAGTATTTT,CASSLAAAGNTDTQYF
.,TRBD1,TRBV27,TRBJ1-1,TGTGCCAGCAGTACAGGGGCTTGGACTGAAGCTTTCTTT,CASSTGAWTEAFF
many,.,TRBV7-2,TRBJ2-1,TGTGCCAGCAGCTTAGCGGAATACAATGAGCAGTTCTTC,CASSLAEYNEQFF
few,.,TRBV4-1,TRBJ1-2,TGCGCCAGCAGCCTCTTTGGCAAATCCCATGGCTACACCTTC,CASSLFGKSHGYTF
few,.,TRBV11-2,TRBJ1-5,TGTGCCAGCAGCTTAGGGGGCCTACAGCCCCAGCATTTT,CASSLGGLQPQHF
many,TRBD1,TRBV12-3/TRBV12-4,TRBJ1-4,TGTGCCAGCAGTACCACGACAGGGACTGAAAAACTGTTTTTT,CASSTTTGTEKLFF
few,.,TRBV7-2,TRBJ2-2,TGTGCCAGCAGCTTTGGCTTGCGACAAGGGGAGCTGTTTTTT,CASSFGLRQGELFF
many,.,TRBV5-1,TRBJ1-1,TGCGCCAGCAGCGCCCTAGAAAGGCAGGGAGAAGCTTTCTTT,CASSALERQGEAFF
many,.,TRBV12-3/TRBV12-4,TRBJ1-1,TGTGCCAGCATCGAAAGGACAGCAGAAGCTTTCTTT,CASIERTAEAFF
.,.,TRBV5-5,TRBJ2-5,TGTGCCAGCAGCTTGTATAGGGGAGAGACCCAGTACTTC,CASSLYRGETQYF
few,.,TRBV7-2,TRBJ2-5,TGTGCCAGCAGCTTAGATTTAGGGAGACAGACCCAGTACTTC,CASSLDLGRQTQYF
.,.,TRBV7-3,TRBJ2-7,TGTGCCAGCAGCTTAAATCCGGCGCGAATCTACGAGCAGTACTTC,CASSLNPARIYEQYF
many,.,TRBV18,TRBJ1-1,TGTGCCAGCTCACCGGACAGAAAAGCTTTCTTT,CASSPDRKAFF
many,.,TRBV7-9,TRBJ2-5,TGTGCCAGCAGCTTATATGAGACCCAGTACTTC,CASSLYETQYF
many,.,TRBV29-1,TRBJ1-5,TGCAGCGTTGCGACAGGTAATAGCAATCAGCCCCAGCATTTT,CSVATGNSNQPQHF
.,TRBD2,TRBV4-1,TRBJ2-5,TGCGCCAGCAGCCAAGGTTTGACCGGGGGGGCGTCCATCCAAGAGACCCAGTACTTC,CASSQGLTGGASIQETQYF
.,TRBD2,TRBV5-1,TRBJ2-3,TGCGCCAGCAAAAGGGAGGGGACAGATACGCAGTATTTT,CASKREGTDTQYF
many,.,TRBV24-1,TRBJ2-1,TGTGCCACCAGTGCCCTGGGGGCTTCGTGGTTCTTC,CATSALGASWFF
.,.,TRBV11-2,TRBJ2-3,TGTGCCAGCAGCACCCGGCGGCAGGGGGGGACAGATACGCAGTATTTT,CASSTRRQGGTDTQYF
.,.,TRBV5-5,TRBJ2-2,TGTTCCAGCAGCTTATCGGGGAACACCGGGGAGCTGTTTTTT,CSSSLSGNTGELFF
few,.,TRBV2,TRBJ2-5,TGTGCCAGCAACAGGGTTGGAGAGACCCAGTACTTC,CASNRVGETQYF
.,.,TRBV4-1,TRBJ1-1,TGCGCCAGCAGCCAAGACCGGGGGGCCTTGAACACTGAAGCTTTCTTT,CASSQDRGALNTEAFF
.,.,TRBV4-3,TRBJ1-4,TGCGCCAGCAGCCAAGGGGGGGACCCTAATGAAAAACTGTTTTTT,CASSQGGDPNEKLFF
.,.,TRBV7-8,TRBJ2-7,TGTGCCAGCAGCTTATATGGCAGTACGGGCGAGCAGTACTTC,CASSLYGSTGEQYF
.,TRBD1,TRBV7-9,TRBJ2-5,TGTGCCAGCAGCCTACAGGGGGTAGTTGAGACCCAGTACTTC,CASSLQGVVETQYF
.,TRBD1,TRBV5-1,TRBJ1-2,TGCGCCAGCAGCTTGGGAGGGACAGGTACTAACTATGGCTACACCTTC,CASSLGGTGTNYGYTF
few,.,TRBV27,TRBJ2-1,TGTGCCAGCAGTTTATCCGGGCTCGCAAAGGAGCAGTTCTTC,CASSLSGLAKEQFF